The T cell receptor (beta chain) described here comes from a study of identical twins. Trimming stripped 0 bases from V and 7 bases from J, with 12 bases between. Germline loops: CDR1 ENHRY, CDR2 SYGVKD. The CDR3 runs to 15 residues. TCRdb itself ran the 5' RACE reads through MiXCR, one entry per CDR3 protein. The table has 420,000 or so distinct CDR3 sequences, under 20% seen once. The sample holds a few counts of this clonotype. The genes are TRBV10-3 and TRBJ2-2; D is unresolved. The sample consisted of naive T cells sorted from blood. The source is a man over 45 in good health. CDR3 coding DNA: TGTGCCATCAGTGAGTCAGTACGTCGCGGCGGGGAGCTGTTTTTT. Its protein product is CAISESVRRGGELFF.